Here is one T cell receptor (beta chain) with its context. Its matching antigen is unknown. Using immunoSEQ multiplex PCR, the repertoire was profiled, and TCRdb retains in-frame clones only, with some absent. The repertoire consists of over 850,000 clones, with more than 75% occurring once and the leading ten covering more than 0.45%. Trimming removed 4 bases from V and 7 bases from J; junction bases left unmatched: 13. The CDR3 has 16 amino acids. Germline CDR1 reads SGHNT; CDR2 reads YYREEE (reference sequence). The sample is drawn from a study of shared clonotypes between healthy human individuals. On the study more broadly: Per donor, CD8 memory used one plate, CD8 naive used two, CD4 memory used three and CD4 naive used three. Regarding the study as a whole: Larger estimated richness was generally seen in naive subsets than in memory subsets.

From CD4+ cells came CD45RA+ naive and CD45RA-negative memory subsets. This clonotype was obtained from a man younger than 35 in good health. Some clones in this sample may be carry-over from other donors' samples. Sequencing was done on a sample of memory CD4+ T cells from PBMCs. Described subset: CD45RA-negative fraction. This chain joins TRBV5-4 and TRBJ1-4, with 7 bases matching TRBD1. This chain's CDR3 is CASSRNNRGPGEKLFF. The CDR3 nucleotides are TGTGCCAGCAGCCGTAATAACAGGGGTCCTGGTGAAAAACTGTTTTTT.